This T cell receptor beta chain is drawn from a study of shared clonotypes between healthy human individuals. Notes on the study in general: Against clonotypes common to all four donors, non-shared ones had lower generation probabilities.

Trimming shortened V by 5 bases and J by 7 bases, and 15 bases separated the two germline ends. The CDR3 consists of 14 residues. In germline, CDR1 is SGHNT, CDR2 YYREEE (reference sequence). The assay ran at deep level. Sequencing was performed with immunoSEQ multiplex PCR; in TCRdb, only in-frame clones are kept and a portion is missing. This sample has approximately 700,000 clones, with around 73% found just once. On this clone: As yet, its antigen is unknown.

The chain combines TRBV5-4 with TRBJ1-4; no definite D call. The material sequenced was memory CD4+ T cells sorted from blood. Subset indicated: CD45RA-negative fraction. The source of this sequence is a woman between 25 and 40 years old in good health. Here the CDR3 reads CASSTTGSTEKLFF. DNA of the CDR3: TGTGCCAGCAGTACGACTGGGAGTACTGAAAAACTGTTTTTT.